The 18 T cell receptor beta chains reported below all come from one sample, sequenced in a study of blood T cells in healthy people across ages. The use of a sample-barcoded 5' primer and a J-beta primer mix characterized a second PCR of roughly 6 to 11 cycles. A single record per CDR3 protein comes from TCRdb applying MiXCR to the 5' RACE reads. The sample has roughly 900,000 distinct CDR3 sequences, roughly 26% seen once. Source material: blood. The receptors were gathered from a woman older than 75 in good health.

This clonotype was detected many times. The rearrangement uses TRBV29-1 and TRBJ1-2, with D perhaps TRBD1 (6 bases). V was shortened by 7 bases and J by 3 bases, with 12 bases between the two germline ends. CDR3 length: 12 amino acids. Germline V lookup: CDR1 SQVTM, CDR2 ANQGSEA. CDR3 nucleotide sequence: TGCAGCGGCGGGGGGCTTGACTATGGCTACACCTTC. Residues: CSGGGLDYGYTF.

Details on this clonotype: One base away lies a much larger clone, so this may be a sequencing read error. The chain links TRBV20-1 to TRBJ2-1; D gene ambiguous. The CDR3 spans 11 residues. Per germline, CDR1 DFQATT and CDR2 SNEGSKA (reference sequence). Written as DNA, the CDR3 is TGCAGGGCAAACCTAAGGGATGAGCAGTTCTTC. It encodes CRANLRDEQFF.

This clonotype was counted many times. V is TRBV20-1 and J is TRBJ2-1; 15 nucleotides match TRBD2. The V gene end was trimmed by 5 bases and the J gene end by 0 bases; junction bases not matched to a gene: 5. The length of the CDR3 is 17 residues. Germline CDR1 reads DFQATT; CDR2 reads SNEGSKA (reference sequence). The CDR3 DNA sequence: TGCAGTGCTCCGGGACTAGCGGGGGGAAGCTCCTACAATGAGCAGTTCTTC. This translates into CSAPGLAGGSSYNEQFF.

The table lists this clonotype with many counts. The rearrangement links TRBV29-1 to TRBJ2-1; 11 nucleotides line up with TRBD1. The CDR3 loop spans 16 amino acids. Germline V lookup: CDR1 SQVTM, CDR2 ANQGSEA. Trimming removed 6 bases from V and 0 bases from J; junction bases left unmatched: 7. The CDR3 loop is CSVRTGGTTSYNEQFF. CDR3 DNA sequence: TGCAGCGTAAGGACAGGGGGCACCACCTCCTACAATGAGCAGTTCTTC.

Notes on this clonotype: With a much larger clone just one base away, this may be a read error. The V call is TRBV20-1, the J call TRBJ1-2; D is undetermined. V was clipped by 5 bases and J by 7 bases, with 8 bases between them. The germline gives CDR1 DFQATT, CDR2 SNEGSKA (reference sequence). The CDR3 length is 10 residues. CDR3 region: CSASRTGYTF. The CDR3 bases are TGCAGTGCTTCCCGCACTGGCTACACCTTC.

This clonotype was detected many times. The rearrangement links TRBV12-3 or TRBV12-4 to TRBJ2-3; D not resolved. The CDR3 covers 11 residues. V was cut by 5 bases and J by 7 bases, with 7 bases left in between. The CDR3 spells CASSDWYTQYF. DNA of the CDR3: TGTGCCAGCAGTGACTGGTATACGCAGTATTTT.

The rearrangement links TRBV19 to TRBJ2-5; D may match TRBD1 or TRBD2 (5 bases each). Germline values: CDR1 LNHDA, CDR2 SQIVND (reference sequence). V lost 6 bases, J lost 7 bases, and 27 bases lay in between. The CDR3 contains 17 residues. The CDR3 DNA sequence: TGTGCCAGTAGCCCGTCGGATATTGGACGGGGCAAGGTGACCCAGTACTTC. Its translation is CASSPSDIGRGKVTQYF. The full variable domain, rest sourced from reference TRBV19 and TRBJ2-5, is DGGITQSPKYLFRKEGQNVTLSCEQNLNHDAMYWYRQDPGQGLRLIYYSQIVNDFQKGDIAEGYSVSREKKESFPLTVTSAQKNPTAFYLCASSPSDIGRGKVTQYFGPGTRLLVL.

This clonotype came up many times. The chain uses TRBV20-1 and TRBJ2-1, with 13 nucleotides matching TRBD2. The CDR3 spans 14 residues. After removal of 6 bases from V and 6 bases from J, the junction contained 5 bases not matched to a gene. Germline loops: CDR1 DFQATT, CDR2 SNEGSKA (reference sequence). The CDR3 spells CSARTSGGVNEQFF. CDR3 DNA: TGCAGTGCACGGACTAGCGGGGGAGTCAATGAGCAGTTCTTC.

This clonotype was seen a few times. This sequence joins TRBV20-1 and TRBJ1-4, with D perhaps matching TRBD1 (6 bases). The V end lost 2 bases, the J end lost 2 bases, and 9 bases lay between the germline ends. The CDR3 contains 14 residues. Germline V CDR1 and CDR2: DFQATT, SNEGSKA (reference sequence). In DNA, the CDR3 is TGCAGTGCTAGACCTAGGGGGACTAATGAAAAACTGTTTTTT. Translated: CSARPRGTNEKLFF.

In the case of this clonotype: One base away lies a much larger clone, so this may be a sequencing read error. This chain joins TRBV9 and TRBJ2-1; TRBD2 might be the D (7 bases). CDR1 and CDR2 from the germline V gene are SGDLS and YYNGEE. The ends were cut back, 0 bases at V and 9 bases at J, with 16 bases in the middle. The CDR3 spans 15 residues. The CDR3, as DNA: TGTGCCAGCAGCGTAGCAGTGGGGGGGCCCGGTGAGCAGTTCTTC. It is translated as CASSVAVGGPGEQFF.

As regards this clonotype: This sequence may be a read error, since a much larger clone differs from it by one base. CDR3 sequence reads: CRARGQADTQYF. The CDR3 bases are TGCAGGGCTAGAGGCCAGGCAGATACGCAGTATTTT. The chain is built from TRBV20-1 and TRBJ2-3; no clear D gene. Germline CDR1 is DFQATT and CDR2 is SNEGSKA (reference sequence). The CDR3 totals 12 residues.

This clonotype was counted only a few times. The chain employs TRBV24-1 and TRBJ2-7; TRBD2 matches 11 bases. The germline V gene encodes CDR1 KGHDR and CDR2 SFDVKD. The CDR3 loop spans 14 amino acids. V gave up 3 bases and J gave up 3 bases; unmatched junction bases: 0. The DNA of the CDR3 is TGTGCCACCAGTGATGGGACTAGCGGCTACGAGCAGTACTTC. Encoded protein: CATSDGTSGYEQYF.

This clonotype was seen a few times. A junction end diverges from the germline sequence, so it may reflect a read error. The chain is built from TRBV7-9 and TRBJ2-5; 12 nucleotides agree with TRBD2. This CDR3 comprises 15 residues. In germline, CDR1 is SEHNR, CDR2 FQNEAQ (reference sequence). The DNA of the CDR3 is TGTGCCAGCAGCCTAGCGGGGGGGGACCAAGAGACCCAGTACTTC. Amino acid sequence: CASSLAGGDQETQYF.

This clonotype was found many times. This sequence joins TRBV4-1 and TRBJ2-7, with 11 bases aligning to TRBD1. The CDR3 is made up of 16 amino acids. Trimming took 7 bases from V and 3 from J; bases not matched to a gene: 11. Germline CDR1 MGHRA, CDR2 YSYEKL. Written as DNA, the CDR3 is TGCGCCAGCACCAAGTCCCTCGGGACAGGGGGCTACGAGCAGTACTTC. Amino acid sequence: CASTKSLGTGGYEQYF.

Many counts were recorded for this clonotype. The gene calls are TRBV20-1 and TRBJ1-4; D is perhaps TRBD1 (6 bases). The CDR3 extends over 13 amino acids. Germline CDR1 and CDR2: DFQATT and SNEGSKA (reference sequence). V was clipped by 3 bases and J by 7 bases, with 12 bases between them. CDR3 amino acids: CSARKGGAEKLFF. CDR3 bases: TGCAGTGCTAGGAAGGGGGGGGCTGAAAAACTGTTTTTT.

This clonotype was detected only a few times. The V call is TRBV5-6, the J call TRBJ1-1, with a tentative D call TRBD1 (5 bases). V lost 4 bases and J 2 bases, leaving 15 bases between the germline ends. The CDR3 contains 15 residues. Germline V gives CDR1 SGHDT, CDR2 YYEEEE. CDR3 in DNA: TGTGCCAGCAGCCTAAGGCCCAGGGCAAACACTGAAGCTTTCTTT. Translated, it gives CASSLRPRANTEAFF. Looking up the rest from reference TRBV5-6 and TRBJ1-1 gives the full variable domain: DAGVTQSPTHLIKTRGQQVTLRCSPKSGHDTVSWYQQALGQGPQFIFQYYEEEERQRGNFPDRFSGHQFPNYSSELNVNALLLGDSALYLCASSLRPRANTEAFFGQGTRLTVV.

The table lists this clonotype with a count of one. Just one base apart from a much larger clone, this may be a read error. V usage is TRBV5-1 and J usage is TRBJ2-7; TRBD2 is a possible D gene (6 bases). Trimming removed 0 bases at V and 10 bases at J, with 14 bases between. This CDR3 contains 13 residues. In germline, CDR1 is SGHRS, CDR2 YFSETQ. CDR3 protein: CASSLDHWEAQYF. DNA of the CDR3: TGCGCCAGCAGCTTGGATCACTGGGAGGCCCAGTACTTC.

In regard to this clonotype: Given a much more abundant clone one base away, this may be a read error. The V call is TRBV5-1, the J call TRBJ2-5; D not resolved. V was pared by 1 base and J by 1 base, with 11 bases between. CDR1 SGHRS and CDR2 YFSETQ come from the germline V gene. This CDR3 comprises 15 residues. CDR3 sequence (DNA): TGCGCCAGCAGCTTGACGTGGAGCCTCCAAGAGACCCAGTACTTC. Its protein product is CASSLTWSLQETQYF.